The 10 T cell receptor beta chains reported below all come from one sample, sequenced in a study of radiotherapy plus CTLA-4 blockade in lung cancer. This table comes from immunoSEQ multiplex PCR, and its TCRdb copy is limited to in-frame clones, with some not included. The sample has around 86,000 clones; over 80% are singletons. Here the sequenced sample was peripheral blood, taken from a patient treated with radiotherapy plus ipilimumab. The receptors come from a human donor with non-small cell lung cancer who had stable disease on radiotherapy plus ipilimumab.

The V call is TRBV29-1, the J call TRBJ1-2; D gene unclear. V lost 1 base to trimming and J lost 4 bases, with 7 bases between them. This CDR3 has 12 amino acids. The germline CDR1 and CDR2 sequences are SQVTM and ANQGSEA. The CDR3, as DNA: TGCAGCGTTGAAGGGGCTCGCTATGGCTACACCTTC. Translated: CSVEGARYGYTF.

V is TRBV2 and J is TRBJ2-3; D uncertain. The CDR3 contains 11 residues. Per the germline V gene, CDR1 is SNHLY and CDR2 is FYNNEI. Trimming stripped 8 bases from V and 6 bases from J, with 9 bases between. The CDR3 DNA sequence: TGTGCCAGCCCCGAGAGGGATACGCAGTATTTT. As protein: CASPERDTQYF.

The chain is built from TRBV19 and TRBJ2-5; D possibly matches TRBD1 or TRBD2 (5 bases each). The germline CDR1 and CDR2 sequences are LNHDA and SQIVND (reference sequence). The germline V and J ends were trimmed by 7 bases and 5 bases, with 17 bases remaining between them. The CDR3 is 14 residues long. The CDR3 loop reads CASKNTEGFETQYF. DNA for the CDR3: TGTGCCAGTAAAAACACTGAGGGGTTCGAGACCCAGTACTTC.

In this sample, this clone turned up a few times. The chain has TRBV7-9 and TRBJ1-6, with TRBD1 identical over 9 bases. Germline V CDR1 and CDR2: SEHNR, FQNEAQ (reference sequence). CDR3 length: 15 residues. The ends lost 5 bases at V and 10 bases at J; junction bases unmatched: 9. This CDR3 is CASSKSRTGESPLHF. The CDR3 bases are TGTGCCAGCAGCAAGAGCCGGACAGGGGAATCACCCCTCCACTTT. Full variable domain (rest looked up from reference TRBV7-9 and TRBJ1-6): DTGVSQNPRHKITKRGQNVTFRCDPISEHNRLYWYRQTLGQGPEFLTYFQNEAQLEKSRLLSDRFSAERPKGSFSTLEIQRTEQGDSAMYLCASSKSRTGESPLHFGNGTRLTVT.

The rearrangement uses TRBV7-9 and TRBJ1-2; 9 bases are a match to TRBD1. In germline, CDR1 is SEHNR, CDR2 FQNEAQ (reference sequence). J was trimmed by 5 bases and V by 6 bases; bases with no gene match: 7. This CDR3 is 14 amino acids long. CDR3 DNA: TGTGCCAGCAGTTTTACGGGACAGGGTTATGGCTACACCTTC. Its protein is CASSFTGQGYGYTF.

This chain joins TRBV5-1 and TRBJ1-6, with D perhaps TRBD1 (6 bases). V was shortened by 2 bases and J by 10 bases, with 7 bases between the two germline ends. The CDR3 has 12 amino acids. The germline CDR1 and CDR2 sequences are SGHRS and YFSETQ. The CDR3 region is CASSLGGSPLHF. The CDR3 DNA reads as TGCGCCAGCAGCTTAGGGGGATCACCCCTCCACTTT.

In its sample, this clone is medium-sized. The genes are TRBV7-9 and TRBJ1-3; 7 bases match TRBD1. The CDR3 spans 12 residues. V lost 5 bases to trimming and J lost 10 bases; unmatched junction nucleotides: 5. Germline-derived CDR1 and CDR2 are SEHNR and FQNEAQ (reference sequence). CDR3 residues: CASSVPGGTIYF. In DNA, the CDR3 is TGTGCCAGCAGCGTACCAGGGGGGACCATATATTTT. The full variable domain, in which reference TRBV7-9 and TRBJ1-3 provide the parts outside the CDR3, is DTGVSQNPRHKITKRGQNVTFRCDPISEHNRLYWYRQTLGQGPEFLTYFQNEAQLEKSRLLSDRFSAERPKGSFSTLEIQRTEQGDSAMYLCASSVPGGTIYFGEGSWLTVV.

The gene calls are TRBV2 and TRBJ2-1; a weak D match, TRBD1 (6 bases). This CDR3 spans 14 amino acids. The ends were cut back, 5 bases at V and 4 bases at J, with 12 bases in the middle. Germline CDR1 and CDR2: SNHLY and FYNNEI. DNA for the CDR3: TGTGCCAGCAGTAGAATGGACAGATACAATGAGCAGTTCTTC. Its protein is CASSRMDRYNEQFF.

This chain uses TRBV9 with TRBJ2-1; the match to TRBD2 covers 9 bases. The CDR3 has 17 residues. V was pared by 0 bases and J by 0 bases, with 4 bases of the junction left unmatched. Germline V gene sequence: CDR1 SGDLS, CDR2 YYNGEE. CDR3 sequence reads: CASSVGNSGGSYNEQFF. The DNA of the CDR3 is TGTGCCAGCAGCGTAGGCAATAGCGGGGGCTCCTACAATGAGCAGTTCTTC.

V is TRBV11-2 and J is TRBJ1-1; TRBD1 matches at 7 bases. CDR3 length equals 13 residues. Germline V gene data show CDR1 as SGHAT and CDR2 as FQNNGV. The junction had 8 bases not matched to a gene; V was cut back by 5 bases and J by 8 bases. The CDR3 bases are TGTGCCAGCAGCGTCCAGGGGGGATACGAAGCTTTCTTT. It translates to CASSVQGGYEAFF.